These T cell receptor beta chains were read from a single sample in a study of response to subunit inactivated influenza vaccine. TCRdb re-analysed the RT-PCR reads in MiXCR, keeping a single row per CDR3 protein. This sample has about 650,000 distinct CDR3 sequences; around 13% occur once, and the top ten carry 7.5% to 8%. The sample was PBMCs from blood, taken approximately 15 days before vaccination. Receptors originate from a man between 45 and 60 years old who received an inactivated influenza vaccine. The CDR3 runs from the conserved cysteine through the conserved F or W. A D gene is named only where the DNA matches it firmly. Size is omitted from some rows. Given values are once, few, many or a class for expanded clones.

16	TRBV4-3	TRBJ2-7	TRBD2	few	CASSQSGLAGAREQYF	TGCGCCAGCAGCCAAAGCGGACTAGCGGGAGCTCGGGAGCAGTACTTC
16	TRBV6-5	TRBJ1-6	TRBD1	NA	CASSYSGGALDSPLHF	TGTGCCAGCAGTTACTCAGGGGGCGCGTTGGATTCACCCCTCCACTTT
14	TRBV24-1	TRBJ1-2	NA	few	CATSDFEHNYGYTF	TGTGCCACCAGTGATTTTGAGCATAACTATGGCTACACCTTC
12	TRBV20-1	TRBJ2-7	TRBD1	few	CSASQTGNEQYF	TGCAGTGCCAGCCAGACAGGGAACGAGCAGTACTTC
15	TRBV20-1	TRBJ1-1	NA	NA	CSARDSSGANTEAFF	TGCAGTGCTAGAGATAGTTCAGGAGCGAACACTGAAGCTTTCTTT
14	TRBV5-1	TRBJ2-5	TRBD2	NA	CAGRAGASVETQYF	TGCGCCGGCAGAGCGGGGGCCAGCGTGGAGACCCAGTACTTC
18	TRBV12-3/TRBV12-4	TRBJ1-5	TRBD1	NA	CASSPDQTGARVREPQHF	TGTGCCAGCAGTCCGGACCAGACAGGGGCCCGTGTAAGGGAGCCCCAGCATTTT
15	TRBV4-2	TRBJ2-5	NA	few	CASSRARTSPETQYF	TGTGCCAGCAGCCGCGCACGTACTAGCCCTGAGACCCAGTACTTC
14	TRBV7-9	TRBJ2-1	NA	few	CASQLVVAQDEQFF	TGTGCCAGTCAGCTTGTGGTCGCTCAGGATGAGCAGTTCTTC
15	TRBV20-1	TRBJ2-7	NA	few	CSARDSKRTVLGQYF	TGCAGTGCTAGAGACTCAAAGAGGACAGTTCTCGGGCAGTACTTC
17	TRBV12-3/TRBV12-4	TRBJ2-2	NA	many	CASSLARAATDTGELFF	TGTGCCAGCAGTTTAGCGCGGGCAGCTACTGACACCGGGGAGCTGTTTTTT
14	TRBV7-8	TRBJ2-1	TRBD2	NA	CASSLRGRANEQFF	TGTGCCAGCAGCTTACGGGGGAGGGCGAATGAGCAGTTCTTC
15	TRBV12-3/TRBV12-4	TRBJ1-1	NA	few	CASSFNKGGYTEAFF	TGTGCCAGCAGTTTTAATAAGGGGGGTTATACTGAAGCTTTCTTT
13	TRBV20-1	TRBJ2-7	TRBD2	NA	CSASSYGAGEQYF	TGCAGTGCTAGTTCATACGGAGCGGGGGAGCAGTACTTC
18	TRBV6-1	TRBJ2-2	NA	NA	CASSEDDVVAGRPGELFF	TGTGCCAGCAGTGAAGACGATGTGGTGGCAGGGCGTCCCGGGGAGCTGTTTTTT
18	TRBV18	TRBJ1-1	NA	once	CASSPPYISPVGNTEAFF	TGTGCCAGCTCACCACCCTACATATCCCCGGTGGGGAACACTGAAGCTTTCTTT